Listed here are 9 T cell receptor beta chains from one sample, sequenced in a study of T cells in localized non-small cell lung cancer. Sequencing used immunoSEQ multiplex PCR; TCRdb keeps in-frame clones, though not all of them. Of about 40,000 clones listed, more than 85% were seen once; the top ten hold roughly 10%. The source was PBMCs, collected before any cancer treatment. The source is a woman aged 40-69 years with stage II lung adenocarcinoma.

The chain employs TRBV7-9 and TRBJ2-7; D is unclear. Between the trimmed V and J ends, which lost 4 bases and 3 bases, there was a span of 10 bases. Looked up from germline, CDR1 is SEHNR and CDR2 is FQNEAQ (reference sequence). The CDR3 runs to 13 residues. As DNA, the CDR3 is TGTGCCAGCAGCTCTGGGGTAGTCTACGAGCAGTACTTC. Amino acid sequence: CASSSGVVYEQYF.

The chain links TRBV7-2 to TRBJ1-2; possibly TRBD1 for D (5 bases). Per germline, CDR1 SGHTA and CDR2 FQGNSA. V was trimmed by 2 bases and J by 0 bases, leaving 10 bases between them. The CDR3 has 15 residues. The CDR3 DNA follows: TGTGCCAGCAGCTTATTTCAGGGAGCTAACTATGGCTACACCTTC. It yields the protein CASSLFQGANYGYTF.

V usage is TRBV7-9 and J usage is TRBJ2-3, with D maybe TRBD2 (6 bases). V lost 5 bases, J lost 0 bases, and 18 bases lay in between. The CDR3 is made up of 17 amino acids. The germline gives CDR1 SEHNR, CDR2 FQNEAQ (reference sequence). CDR3: CASSPLGGATSTDTQYF. Here the CDR3 DNA reads TGTGCCAGCAGCCCACTAGGCGGGGCAACTAGCACAGATACGCAGTATTTT.

This chain joins TRBV21-1 and TRBJ2-3. TRBV21-1 is a pseudogene segment. This CDR3 is built from 13 residues. This chain's CDR3 is CASSNASTDTQYF. The CDR3, as DNA: TGTGCCAGCAGCAACGCTAGCACAGATACGCAGTATTTT.

This clone has only one observation. The V call is TRBV28, the J call TRBJ1-6; TRBD1 is a possible D gene (5 bases). V dropped 4 bases and J dropped 9 bases, with 10 bases sitting between them. Looked up from germline, CDR1 is MDHEN and CDR2 is SYDVKM. The CDR3 extends over 13 amino acids. CDR3 protein: CASSSGWSSPLHF. In nucleotides, the CDR3 is TGTGCCAGCAGTTCAGGGTGGAGTTCACCCCTCCACTTT.

The genes are TRBV2 and TRBJ2-2; 7 bases map to TRBD2. Germline V gives CDR1 SNHLY, CDR2 FYNNEI. J lost 5 bases, V lost 8 bases, and 14 bases had no gene match. CDR3 length: 16 amino acids. The CDR3 is CASRPPGGRRTGELFF. As DNA, the CDR3 is TGTGCCAGCCGCCCACCTGGCGGGAGACGTACCGGGGAGCTGTTTTTT.

The chain uses TRBV6-5 and TRBJ2-1, with 10 bases lining up with TRBD2. The CDR3 spans 15 residues. V trimming: 8 bases; J trimming: 3 bases; junction bases outside the gene matches: 7. Per germline, CDR1 MNHEY and CDR2 SVGAGI. The CDR3 DNA sequence: TGTGCCAGCCAATCTAGCGGGGGTTACTACAATGAGCAGTTCTTC. It codes for CASQSSGGYYNEQFF.

The rearrangement links TRBV9 to TRBJ2-7, with D possibly being TRBD2 (6 bases). This CDR3 comprises 15 residues. Germline V gene data show CDR1 as SGDLS and CDR2 as YYNGEE. V lost 2 bases to trimming and J lost 0 bases, with 12 bases between them. The DNA of the CDR3 is TGTGCCAGCAGCGTTGAGACTAGTGGCTCCTACGAGCAGTACTTC. It yields the protein CASSVETSGSYEQYF.

The rearrangement joins TRBV9 to TRBJ2-5, with D perhaps TRBD2 (5 bases). The CDR3 is made up of 13 amino acids. CDR1 is SGDLS and CDR2 is YYNGEE in the germline V gene. With 2 bases removed from V and 1 base from J, the gap between germline ends came to 6 bases. This CDR3 reads CASSVGVQETQYF. For the CDR3, the DNA is TGTGCCAGCAGCGTCGGGGTCCAAGAGACCCAGTACTTC.